The rows below give T cell receptor beta chains drawn from one sample of a study of T cell changes during pregnancy in multiple sclerosis. Using immunoSEQ multiplex PCR, the repertoire was profiled, and TCRdb retains in-frame clones only, with some absent. The data contain tens of thousands of clones, about 93% of them singletons. This sample comprised peripheral blood, obtained in the third trimester of pregnancy. The receptor set was obtained from a female donor in good health, enrolled as a control in a pregnancy study. Each CDR3 is given with its conserved first and last residue. D genes are given only for firm matches. Only some rows state a clone size, as once, few, many or a class for expanded clones.

J: TRBJ2-5
D: NA
length: 13
V: TRBV7-2
size: NA
CDR3: CASSFGRGETQYF
DNA: TGTGCCAGCAGCTTTGGCAGGGGTGAGACCCAGTACTTC

J: TRBJ1-2
D: NA
length: 11
V: TRBV18
size: NA
CDR3: CASSLLDGYTF
DNA: TGTGCCAGCTCCCTCCTTGATGGCTACACCTTC

J: TRBJ2-6
D: NA
length: 17
V: TRBV4-3
size: NA
CDR3: CASSQAFRFSGANVLTF
DNA: TGCGCCAGCAGCCAAGCCTTCCGGTTCTCTGGGGCCAACGTCCTGACTTTC

J: TRBJ2-5
D: NA
length: 11
V: TRBV20-1
size: NA
CDR3: CSAVFRETQYF
DNA: TGCAGTGCCGTCTTCCGGGAGACCCAGTACTTC

J: TRBJ1-5
D: NA
length: 14
V: TRBV10-3
size: NA
CDR3: CAIGPGTPNQPQHF
DNA: TGTGCCATTGGACCCGGGACACCCAATCAGCCCCAGCATTTT

J: TRBJ1-1
D: NA
length: 17
V: TRBV9
size: NA
CDR3: CASSHGGGQEANTEAFF
DNA: TGTGCCAGCTCTCACGGGGGGGGGCAGGAGGCGAACACTGAAGCTTTCTTT

J: TRBJ1-1
D: NA
length: 16
V: TRBV6-5
size: NA
CDR3: CASSYSMAPPRDEAFF
DNA: TGTGCCAGCAGTTACTCGATGGCGCCCCCGAGGGATGAAGCTTTCTTT

J: TRBJ1-3
D: NA
length: 15
V: TRBV9
size: NA
CDR3: CASSATGTLRNTIYF
DNA: TGTGCCAGCAGCGCTACAGGAACTTTAAGAAACACCATATATTTT

J: TRBJ1-1
D: TRBD1
length: 14
V: TRBV7-2
size: NA
CDR3: CASSSQTGGTEAFF
DNA: TGTGCCAGCAGCTCACAGACAGGGGGGACTGAAGCTTTCTTT

J: TRBJ2-1
D: NA
length: 14
V: TRBV7-7
size: NA
CDR3: CASSLAGVNNEQFF
DNA: TGTGCCAGCAGCTTAGCCGGTGTTAACAATGAGCAGTTCTTC

J: TRBJ2-3
D: TRBD1
length: 16
V: TRBV7-9
size: NA
CDR3: CASSARQGGGTDTQYF
DNA: TGTGCCAGCAGCGCCCGACAGGGGGGTGGGACAGATACGCAGTATTTT

J: TRBJ1-2
D: NA
length: 15
V: TRBV7-9
size: NA
CDR3: CASSLGAQPNYGYTF
DNA: TGTGCCAGCAGCTTAGGGGCCCAGCCTAACTATGGCTACACCTTC

J: TRBJ2-7
D: NA
length: 14
V: TRBV7-2
size: NA
CDR3: CASRPDGGTYEQYF
DNA: TGTGCCAGCCGTCCCGACGGGGGAACCTACGAGCAGTACTTC

J: TRBJ2-5
D: NA
length: 12
V: TRBV30
size: NA
CDR3: CAWSVGGETQYF
DNA: TGTGCCTGGAGTGTGGGGGGAGAGACCCAGTACTTC

J: TRBJ1-5
D: NA
length: 18
V: TRBV28
size: NA
CDR3: CASSFRDIYLRSNQPQHF
DNA: TGTGCCAGCAGCTTCCGGGACATCTACTTACGGAGCAATCAGCCCCAGCATTTT

J: TRBJ1-2
D: TRBD1
length: 14
V: TRBV6-5
size: few
CDR3: CASSRWDSFYGYTF
DNA: TGTGCCAGCAGTAGATGGGACAGCTTCTATGGCTACACCTTC

J: TRBJ2-7
D: NA
length: 12
V: TRBV30
size: NA
CDR3: CAWRRGTYEQYF
DNA: TGTGCCTGGCGGCGAGGAACCTACGAGCAGTACTTC

J: TRBJ2-5
D: NA
length: 14
V: TRBV5-4
size: NA
CDR3: CASSSGGTRETQYF
DNA: TGTGCCAGCAGCTCGGGCGGGACTCGGGAGACCCAGTACTTC

J: TRBJ2-1
D: NA
length: 15
V: TRBV9
size: NA
CDR3: CASSFTGTSYNEQFF
DNA: TGTGCCAGCAGTTTTACCGGGACATCCTACAATGAGCAGTTCTTC

J: TRBJ1-2
D: NA
length: 11
V: TRBV2
size: NA
CDR3: CASSLIQGYTF
DNA: TGTGCCAGCAGTCTGATACAGGGCTACACCTTC

J: TRBJ2-7
D: NA
length: 15
V: TRBV6-5
size: NA
CDR3: CASSYSFTGPYEQYF
DNA: TGTGCCAGCAGTTACTCTTTTACAGGGCCCTACGAGCAGTACTTC

J: TRBJ1-1
D: TRBD1
length: 14
V: TRBV5-1
size: once
CDR3: CATSRTGKTTEAFF
DNA: TGCGCCACCTCCCGGACAGGGAAAACCACTGAAGCTTTCTTT

J: TRBJ1-1
D: NA
length: 15
V: TRBV6-5
size: NA
CDR3: CASSYGPGVDTEAFF
DNA: TGTGCCAGCAGTTACGGGCCGGGGGTGGACACTGAAGCTTTCTTT

J: TRBJ2-7
D: NA
length: 20
V: TRBV10-3
size: once
CDR3: CAISPGRHTSGSVLSYEQYF
DNA: TGTGCCATCAGCCCTGGGCGGCACACCTCGGGATCGGTCCTCTCCTACGAGCAGTACTTC

J: TRBJ1-4
D: TRBD1
length: 13
V: TRBV5-5
size: NA
CDR3: CASSRDRIEKLFF
DNA: TGTGCCAGCAGCCGGGACAGGATTGAAAAACTGTTTTTT

J: TRBJ2-5
D: NA
length: 12
V: TRBV7-3
size: NA
CDR3: CASSRERETQYF
DNA: TGTGCCAGCAGCCGGGAACGAGAGACCCAGTACTTC

J: TRBJ1-1
D: TRBD1
length: 14
V: TRBV19
size: NA
CDR3: CASSMRGPNAEAFF
DNA: TGTGCCAGTAGTATGAGGGGGCCAAACGCTGAAGCTTTCTTT

J: TRBJ2-7
D: NA
length: 13
V: TRBV11-2
size: NA
CDR3: CASSPWSPYEQYF
DNA: TGTGCCAGCAGCCCATGGAGCCCGTACGAGCAGTACTTC

J: TRBJ1-2
D: NA
length: 11
V: TRBV28
size: once
CDR3: CATGLLYGYTF
DNA: TGTGCCACCGGACTGCTCTATGGCTACACCTTC

J: TRBJ1-6
D: NA
length: 14
V: TRBV7-3
size: NA
CDR3: CASSLTVRDSPLHF
DNA: TGTGCCAGCAGCTTAACAGTGCGGGATTCACCCCTCCACTTT

J: TRBJ2-3
D: TRBD1
length: 16
V: TRBV5-1
size: NA
CDR3: CASSLGTVASTDTQYF
DNA: TGCGCCAGCAGCCTGGGGACAGTCGCTAGCACAGATACGCAGTATTTT

J: TRBJ2-3
D: NA
length: 10
V: TRBV12-5
size: NA
CDR3: CASALGTQYF
DNA: TGTGCTAGTGCCCTCGGGACGCAGTATTTT

J: TRBJ1-4
D: NA
length: 12
V: TRBV28
size: NA
CDR3: CASEGVREKLFF
DNA: TGTGCCAGCGAGGGGGTACGTGAAAAACTGTTTTTT

J: TRBJ1-4
D: TRBD1
length: 15
V: TRBV4-1
size: NA
CDR3: CASSQPGTGNEKLFF
DNA: TGCGCCAGCAGCCAGCCCGGGACAGGGAATGAAAAACTGTTTTTT

J: TRBJ1-2
D: TRBD1
length: 13
V: TRBV29-1
size: NA
CDR3: CSVESAGGYGYTF
DNA: TGCAGCGTTGAAAGCGCAGGGGGCTATGGCTACACCTTC

J: TRBJ2-1
D: TRBD2
length: 14
V: TRBV28
size: NA
CDR3: CASSLTSGSYEQFF
DNA: TGTGCCAGCAGCCTGACTAGCGGGAGCTATGAGCAGTTCTTC

J: TRBJ1-1
D: TRBD1
length: 12
V: TRBV6-5
size: NA
CDR3: CASSRDSLEAFF
DNA: TGTGCCAGCAGTAGGGACAGCCTTGAAGCTTTCTTT

J: TRBJ2-7
D: NA
length: 14
V: TRBV5-6
size: NA
CDR3: CASTYGSVSYEQYF
DNA: TGTGCCAGCACCTATGGTTCGGTCTCCTACGAGCAGTACTTC

J: TRBJ2-1
D: TRBD2
length: 15
V: TRBV2
size: NA
CDR3: CASLRGSPAYNEQFF
DNA: TGTGCCAGTCTCCGCGGGAGTCCTGCCTACAATGAGCAGTTCTTC

J: TRBJ2-7
D: TRBD1
length: 16
V: TRBV4-3
size: NA
CDR3: CASSQDRGGDGYEQYF
DNA: TGCGCCAGCAGCCAAGACCGAGGGGGCGATGGTTACGAGCAGTACTTC

J: TRBJ1-3
D: TRBD1
length: 18
V: TRBV18
size: NA
CDR3: CASSLVGQAANSGNTIYF
DNA: TGTGCCAGCTCCCTCGTTGGACAGGCCGCCAACTCTGGAAACACCATATATTTT

J: TRBJ1-5
D: TRBD1
length: 16
V: TRBV28
size: NA
CDR3: CASRRRWTGGNQPQHF
DNA: TGTGCCAGCCGCAGACGTTGGACAGGGGGAAATCAGCCCCAGCATTTT

J: TRBJ1-2
D: TRBD1
length: 13
V: TRBV5-1
size: NA
CDR3: CASSFRQGNGYTF
DNA: TGCGCCAGCAGCTTCAGACAGGGGAATGGCTACACCTTC